The 31 T cell receptor beta chains given below trace back to one sample, sequenced in a study of blood T cell repertoires in COVID-19. Libraries were prepared by immunoSEQ multiplex PCR; TCRdb keeps only in-frame clonotypes and omits some of them. The profile shows about 280,000 clones, roughly 85% of them singletons. The sample was peripheral blood. These receptors all come from a man aged 50-59 years with active or convalescent COVID-19.

The rearrangement joins TRBV4-1 to TRBJ2-1; 9 bases fit TRBD2. With V trimmed by 0 bases and J by 8 bases, 5 bases remained unmatched. CDR3 length: 15 amino acids. CDR1 is MGHRA, CDR2 YSYEKL, per germline. The CDR3 spells CASSQESLAGYEQFF. As DNA, the CDR3 is TGCGCCAGCAGCCAAGAATCCCTAGCGGGATATGAGCAGTTCTTC.

The chain links TRBV9 to TRBJ2-1, with TRBD2 matching over 8 bases. V shed 4 bases, J shed 7 bases, and the junction held 10 bases outside the gene matches. The CDR3 extends over 15 amino acids. Per germline, CDR1 SGDLS and CDR2 YYNGEE. The CDR3 loop is CASSPFGGAVNEQFF. CDR3 coding DNA: TGTGCCAGCAGCCCTTTCGGGGGGGCGGTGAATGAGCAGTTCTTC.

This clone was detected only once. A junction end diverges from the germline sequence, so it may reflect a read error. The V and J genes are TRBV10-3 and TRBJ1-3, with D tentatively TRBD1 (6 bases). Germline V gene data show CDR1 as ENHRY and CDR2 as SYGVKD. This CDR3 region has 14 residues. This CDR3 is CAMSVSGAGNTIYF. CDR3 nucleotides: TGTGCCATGAGTGTGTCAGGGGCTGGAAACACCATATATTTT.

The V call is TRBV5-1, the J call TRBJ2-1; no clear D gene. The ends were cut back, 1 base at V and 0 bases at J, with 14 bases in the middle. CDR3 size: 17 residues. Germline assignment: CDR1 SGHRS and CDR2 YFSETQ. CDR3 region: CASSLSSTWSSYNEQFF. CDR3 bases: TGCGCCAGCAGCTTGAGCTCCACGTGGAGCTCCTACAATGAGCAGTTCTTC.

As to this clone: At one end the junction does not follow the germline gene, possibly because of a read error. The chain employs TRBV25-1 and TRBJ1-3; D unclear. The V gene's germline CDR1 is MGHDK and CDR2 SYGVNS. The CDR3 has 15 residues. For the CDR3, the DNA is TGTGCCAGCAGGGCTGGACTCGGCGGCGGAAGCACCATATATTTT. Translating gives CASRAGLGGGSTIYF.

A few counts support this clone. The gene calls are TRBV19 and TRBJ1-2; D call uncertain. V was trimmed by 7 bases and J by 4 bases, leaving 13 bases between them. The CDR3 extends over 13 amino acids. The germline gives CDR1 LNHDA, CDR2 SQIVND (reference sequence). This chain's CDR3 is CASTTRSGYGYTF. The DNA for the CDR3 is TGTGCCAGTACTACCAGGTCCGGCTATGGCTACACCTTC.

The chain uses TRBV27 and TRBJ1-2; TRBD1 agrees at 8 bases. Germline V gene data show CDR1 as MNHEY and CDR2 as SMNVEV (reference sequence). Losses at the gene ends were 6 bases for V and 4 bases for J; bases not matched to a gene: 10. The CDR3 runs to 15 residues. In DNA, the CDR3 is TGTGCCAGCAGCCGTATCAGGGGGCAAGGCTATGGCTACACCTTC. It is translated as CASSRIRGQGYGYTF.

The chain has TRBV23-1 and TRBJ1-3, with D tentatively TRBD1 (5 bases). TRBV23-1 is an ORF; its function is uncertain. This CDR3 is built from 13 residues. The V and J ends lost 4 bases and 6 bases respectively, with 10 bases between them. CDR3 DNA: TGCGCCAGCAGTCGGGGCAGAATAAACACCATATATTTT. It yields the protein CASSRGRINTIYF.

The chain combines TRBV28 with TRBJ2-5, with D possibly being TRBD1 (6 bases). The CDR3 loop spans 14 amino acids. The germline gives CDR1 MDHEN, CDR2 SYDVKM. Trimming shortened V by 5 bases and J by 1 base, and 11 bases separated the two germline ends. CDR3 protein: CASSLGGFQETQYF. The DNA for the CDR3 is TGTGCCAGCAGTCTAGGGGGATTCCAAGAGACCCAGTACTTC. Complete variable domain (other parts from reference TRBV28 and TRBJ2-5): DVKVTQSSRYLVKRTGEKVFLECVQDMDHENMFWYRQDPGLGLRLIYFSYDVKMKEKGDIPEGYSVSREKKERFSLILESASTNQTSMYLCASSLGGFQETQYFGPGTRLLVL.

This chain's CDR3 is CASSLLDRGDYGYTF. CDR3 DNA sequence: TGTGCCAGCAGCTTATTGGACAGGGGGGACTATGGCTACACCTTC. V and J are TRBV7-8 and TRBJ1-2; 10 bases align to TRBD1. The CDR3 sequence is 15 residues long. V lost 2 bases, J lost 3 bases, and 3 bases stayed unmatched. The germline V gene encodes CDR1 SGHVS and CDR2 FQNEAQ.

The chain links TRBV9 to TRBJ2-7; D is perhaps TRBD2 (5 bases). The CDR3 has 15 amino acids. Trimming stripped 4 bases from V and 0 bases from J, with 14 bases between. Per germline, CDR1 SGDLS and CDR2 YYNGEE. CDR3 nucleotide sequence: TGTGCCAGCAGCCCGTCGACTGGGAGCTCCTACGAGCAGTACTTC. Protein sequence: CASSPSTGSSYEQYF.

The sample holds a few counts of this clone. The chain uses TRBV5-1 and TRBJ2-5; D is perhaps TRBD2 (5 bases). Trimming cost V 9 bases and J 5 bases, with 17 bases left between them. The CDR3 has 13 residues. Looked up from germline, CDR1 is SGHRS and CDR2 is YFSETQ. The CDR3 bases are TGCGCCAACGGGAACCCTGGATCGGAGACCCAGTACTTC. Its protein product is CANGNPGSETQYF.

The chain recombines TRBV6-1 with TRBJ2-3; 8 positions match TRBD1. The germline CDR1 and CDR2 sequences are MNHNS and SASEGT. This CDR3 is 14 amino acids long. Trimming took 5 bases from V and 6 from J; bases not matched to a gene: 7. The CDR3 loop is CASSLQGERDTQYF. The CDR3 DNA reads as TGTGCCAGCAGTTTACAGGGGGAGCGGGATACGCAGTATTTT.

The chain is built from TRBV7-9 and TRBJ2-7; 7 bases agree with TRBD2. Trimming removed 5 bases from V and 2 bases from J; junction bases left unmatched: 6. The CDR3 contains 14 residues. Germline CDR1 is SEHNR and CDR2 is FQNEAQ (reference sequence). CDR3 protein: CASSLTSPTYEQYF. DNA for the CDR3: TGTGCCAGCAGCCTGACTAGCCCCACCTACGAGCAGTACTTC.

The rearrangement joins TRBV19 to TRBJ1-5; TRBD1 matches at 7 bases. V dropped 3 bases and J dropped 7; count of bases not matched to a gene: 9. Per germline, CDR1 LNHDA and CDR2 SQIVND (reference sequence). This CDR3 has 15 residues. CDR3 nucleotides: TGTGCCAGTAGTATTCTTTCAGGGGGGAGACAGCCCCAGCATTTT. It encodes CASSILSGGRQPQHF.

This chain uses TRBV28 with TRBJ2-6; D is unresolved. V lost 7 bases to trimming and J lost 0 bases, with 4 bases between them. The CDR3 has 13 residues. Germline V gives CDR1 MDHEN, CDR2 SYDVKM. CDR3 loop: CASTLSGANVLTF. The CDR3 DNA is TGTGCCAGCACCCTCTCTGGGGCCAACGTCCTGACTTTC.

The chain recombines TRBV7-9 with TRBJ2-1; D remains ambiguous. Per germline, CDR1 SEHNR and CDR2 FQNEAQ (reference sequence). This CDR3 region has 12 residues. Trimming shortened V by 1 base and J by 13 bases, and 11 bases separated the two germline ends. CDR3 DNA: TGTGCCAGCAGCTTAGATGTGGCTGATCAGTTCTTC. It is translated as CASSLDVADQFF.

The V gene is TRBV6-1, the J gene TRBJ1-2; 12 nucleotides match TRBD1. J was trimmed by 7 bases and V by 2 bases; bases with no gene match: 8. Looked up from germline, CDR1 is MNHNS and CDR2 is SASEGT. This CDR3 has 16 amino acids. The CDR3 DNA sequence: TGTGCCAGCAGTGAAACCTGGGACAGGGGGCGCCGTGGCTACACCTTC. Its translation: CASSETWDRGRRGYTF.

This rearrangement joins TRBV21-1 to TRBJ1-1. TRBV21-1 is noted as a pseudogene. There are 15 residues in the CDR3. CDR3 DNA: TGTGCCAGCAGCCTAAGAGGCGGGTCGGGCTCTGAAGCTTTCTTT. Amino acids: CASSLRGGSGSEAFF.

This clone was observed a handful of times. The chain has TRBV2 and TRBJ1-6; 7 bases are shared with TRBD1. The CDR3 has 14 amino acids. CDR1 is SNHLY, CDR2 FYNNEI, per germline. Trimming took 6 bases from V and 7 from J; bases not matched to a gene: 6. The CDR3 nucleotides read TGTGCCAGCAGCACAGGGGTCGACAATTCACCCCTCCACTTT. Encoded protein: CASSTGVDNSPLHF.

In DNA form, the CDR3 reads TGCAGCGTTGGGTGGACAACTGGGAACTATGGCTACACCTTC. It translates to CSVGWTTGNYGYTF. The chain recombines TRBV29-1 with TRBJ1-2, with D perhaps TRBD1 (5 bases). Deletions cut 4 bases from V and 2 bases from J, with 14 bases between. This CDR3 spans 14 amino acids. The germline gives CDR1 SQVTM, CDR2 ANQGSEA.

V is TRBV29-1 and J is TRBJ2-2; weak D call: TRBD1 (6 bases). The V end lost 7 bases, the J end lost 6 bases, and 12 bases lay between the germline ends. The CDR3 spans 12 residues. The germline V gene has CDR1 SQVTM and CDR2 ANQGSEA. CDR3 loop: CSANTGPGELFF. The CDR3 nucleotides read TGCAGCGCAAACACAGGGCCCGGGGAGCTGTTTTTT.

The rearrangement links TRBV7-9 to TRBJ1-3; D perhaps matches TRBD1 (5 bases). The CDR3 consists of 15 residues. CDR1 SEHNR and CDR2 FQNEAQ come from the germline V gene (reference sequence). V dropped 5 bases and J dropped 1 base, with 12 bases sitting between them. This chain's CDR3 is CASSPSGFSGNTIYF. The DNA for the CDR3 is TGTGCCAGCAGCCCTTCAGGGTTTTCTGGAAACACCATATATTTT. The full variable domain, completed using reference TRBV7-9 and TRBJ1-3, is DTGVSQNPRHKITKRGQNVTFRCDPISEHNRLYWYRQTLGQGPEFLTYFQNEAQLEKSRLLSDRFSAERPKGSFSTLEIQRTEQGDSAMYLCASSPSGFSGNTIYFGEGSWLTVV.

V is TRBV27 and J is TRBJ2-3, with 8 bases that match TRBD2. This CDR3 region has 15 residues. The V and J ends lost 5 bases and 3 bases, in that order; junction bases with no gene match: 7. Germline V CDR1 and CDR2: MNHEY, SMNVEV (reference sequence). For the CDR3, the DNA is TGTGCCAGCAGTCGGGGGGGGCGGGGAACAGATACGCAGTATTTT. Protein: CASSRGGRGTDTQYF.

The CDR3 nucleotides are TGCGCCAGCAGCCAAGGGACTAGCGGGACATTCTCCTACAATGAGCAGTTCTTC. Translation gives CASSQGTSGTFSYNEQFF. This sequence joins TRBV4-1 and TRBJ2-1; 12 bases fit TRBD2. Looked up from germline, CDR1 is MGHRA and CDR2 is YSYEKL. The CDR3 extends over 18 amino acids. After removal of 1 base from V and 0 bases from J, the junction contained 4 bases not matched to a gene.

This clone has only a few counts. The V call is TRBV5-1, the J call TRBJ2-3; D remains ambiguous. V lost 4 bases and J lost 0, with 3 bases in between. Germline loops: CDR1 SGHRS, CDR2 YFSETQ. The CDR3 length is 12 residues. CDR3 loop: CASSLSTDTQYF. The CDR3 bases are TGCGCCAGCAGCCTCAGCACAGATACGCAGTATTTT.

This clone has only one observation. This chain joins TRBV5-6 and TRBJ2-3; 12 nucleotides line up with TRBD2. This CDR3 has 19 amino acids. Germline V gene lookup returns CDR1 SGHDT and CDR2 YYEEEE. The trim removed 3 bases at V and 1 base at J, leaving 12 bases unmatched. The CDR3 sequence is CASSWTSGMFVIRTDTQYF. CDR3 DNA sequence: TGTGCCAGCAGCTGGACTAGCGGGATGTTCGTCATCCGCACAGATACGCAGTATTTT.

This clone was counted only a few times. The V and J genes are TRBV18 and TRBJ1-1; TRBD1 matches at 7 bases. The CDR3 length is 14 residues. Trimming took 3 bases from V and 1 from J; bases not matched to a gene: 2. Per germline, CDR1 KGHSH and CDR2 LQKENI. The CDR3 region is CASSPDRRNTEAFF. CDR3 sequence (DNA): TGTGCCAGCTCACCGGACAGGAGGAACACTGAAGCTTTCTTT.

The chain joins TRBV19 to TRBJ1-5; D is possibly TRBD1 (6 bases). Trimming shortened V by 3 bases and J by 4 bases, and 16 bases separated the two germline ends. The CDR3 spans 16 residues. Germline CDR1 is LNHDA and CDR2 is SQIVND (reference sequence). The chain's CDR3 is CASSISGTLKNQPQHF. The CDR3 nucleotides are TGTGCCAGTAGTATCTCCGGGACATTGAAGAATCAGCCCCAGCATTTT.

Remarks on this clone: Sequence at one end of the junction differs from germline and may be a read error. The chain carries TRBV11-2 and TRBJ2-7, with a weak D call TRBD2 (6 bases). The CDR3 consists of 14 residues. Germline assignment: CDR1 SGHAT and CDR2 FQNNGV. In nucleotides, the CDR3 is TGTGCCAGCAGCCCTCCCGGGGGAGTACAGTATCAGAACTTC. Encoded protein: CASSPPGGVQYQNF.

This clone has a handful of counts. The rearrangement joins TRBV11-3 to TRBJ1-1; D call uncertain. The germline CDR1 and CDR2 sequences are SGHNT and YENEEA. Trimming left V 4 bases short and J 0 bases short, with 6 bases between. The CDR3 consists of 13 residues. CDR3 protein: CASSYTMNTEAFF. The DNA for the CDR3 is TGTGCCAGCAGCTACACAATGAACACTGAAGCTTTCTTT. Drawing the rest from reference TRBV11-3 and TRBJ1-1, the complete variable domain is EAGVVQSPRYKIIEKKQPVAFWCNPISGHNTLYWYLQNLGQGPELLIRYENEEAVDDSQLPKDRFSAERLKGVDSTLKIQPAELGDSAVYLCASSYTMNTEAFFGQGTRLTVV.